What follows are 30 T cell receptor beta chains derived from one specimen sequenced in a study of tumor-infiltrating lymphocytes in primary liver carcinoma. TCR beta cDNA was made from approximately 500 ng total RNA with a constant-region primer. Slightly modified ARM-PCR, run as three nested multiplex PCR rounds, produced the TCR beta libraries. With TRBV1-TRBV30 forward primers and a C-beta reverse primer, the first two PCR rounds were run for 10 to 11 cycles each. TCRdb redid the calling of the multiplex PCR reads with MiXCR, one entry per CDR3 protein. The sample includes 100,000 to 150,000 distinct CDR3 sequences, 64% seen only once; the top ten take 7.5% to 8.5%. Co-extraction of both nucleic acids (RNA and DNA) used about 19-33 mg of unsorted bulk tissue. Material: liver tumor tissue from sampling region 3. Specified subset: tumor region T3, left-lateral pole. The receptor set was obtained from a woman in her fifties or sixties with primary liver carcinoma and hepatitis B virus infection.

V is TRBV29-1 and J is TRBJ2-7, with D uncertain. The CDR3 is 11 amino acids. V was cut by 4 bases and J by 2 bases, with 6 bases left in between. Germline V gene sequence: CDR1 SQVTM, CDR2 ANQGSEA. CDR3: CSVGVPYEQYF. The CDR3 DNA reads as TGCAGCGTTGGAGTCCCCTACGAGCAGTACTTC.

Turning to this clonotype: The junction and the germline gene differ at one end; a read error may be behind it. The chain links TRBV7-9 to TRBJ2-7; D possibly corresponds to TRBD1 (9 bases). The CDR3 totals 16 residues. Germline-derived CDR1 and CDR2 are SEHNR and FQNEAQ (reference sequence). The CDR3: CASSSGGTGFNYEQYF. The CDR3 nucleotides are TGTGCCAGCAGCTCGGGGGGGACAGGGTTTAACTACGAGCAGTATTTC.

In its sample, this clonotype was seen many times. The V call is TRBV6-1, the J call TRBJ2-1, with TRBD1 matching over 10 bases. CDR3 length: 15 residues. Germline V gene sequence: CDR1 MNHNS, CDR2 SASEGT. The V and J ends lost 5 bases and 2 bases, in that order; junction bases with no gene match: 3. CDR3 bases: TGTGCCAGCAGTTTAGGGACAGGGGCCTACAATGAGCAGTTCTTC. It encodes CASSLGTGAYNEQFF.

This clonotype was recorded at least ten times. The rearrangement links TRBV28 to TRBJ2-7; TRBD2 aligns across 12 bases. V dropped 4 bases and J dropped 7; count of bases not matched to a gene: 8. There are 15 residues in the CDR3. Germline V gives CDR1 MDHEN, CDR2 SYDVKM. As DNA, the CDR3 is TGTGCCAGCAGTTCCAGACTAGCGGGAGTAGAGGAGCAGTACTTC. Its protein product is CASSSRLAGVEEQYF.

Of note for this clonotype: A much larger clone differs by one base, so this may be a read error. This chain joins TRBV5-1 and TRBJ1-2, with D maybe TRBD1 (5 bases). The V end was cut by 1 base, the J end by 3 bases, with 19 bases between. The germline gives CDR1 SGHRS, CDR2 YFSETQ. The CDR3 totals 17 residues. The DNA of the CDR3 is TGCGCCAGCAGCTTGAGGGTGTCAGGGAACTATCACTATGGCTACACCTTC. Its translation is CASSLRVSGNYHYGYTF.

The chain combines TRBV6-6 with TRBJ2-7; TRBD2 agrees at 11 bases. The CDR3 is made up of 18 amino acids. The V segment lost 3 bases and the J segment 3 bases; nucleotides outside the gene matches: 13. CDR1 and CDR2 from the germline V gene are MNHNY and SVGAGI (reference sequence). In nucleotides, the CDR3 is TGTGCCAGCAGTTATGCTTCAGGACTAGCGGGTACTTGCTACGAGCAGTACTTC. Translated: CASSYASGLAGTCYEQYF.

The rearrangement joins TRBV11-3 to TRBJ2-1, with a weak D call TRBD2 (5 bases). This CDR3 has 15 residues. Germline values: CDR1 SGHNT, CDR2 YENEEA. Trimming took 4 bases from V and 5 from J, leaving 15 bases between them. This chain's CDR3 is CASSSRGTENNEQFF. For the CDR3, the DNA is TGTGCCAGCAGCTCTCGGGGTACCGAGAACAATGAGCAGTTCTTC.

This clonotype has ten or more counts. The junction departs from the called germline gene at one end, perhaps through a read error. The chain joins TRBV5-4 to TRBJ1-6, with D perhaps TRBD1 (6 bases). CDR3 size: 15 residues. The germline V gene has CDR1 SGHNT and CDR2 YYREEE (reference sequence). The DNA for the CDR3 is TGTGCCAGCAGTTTGGGGAACAGGGTGGCGTCACCCCTCCACTTT. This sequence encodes CASSLGNRVASPLHF. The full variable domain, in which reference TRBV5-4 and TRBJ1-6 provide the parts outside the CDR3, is ETGVTQSPTHLIKTRGQQVTLRCSSQSGHNTVSWYQQALGQGPQFIFQYYREEENGRGNFPPRFSGLQFPNYSSELNVNALELDDSALYLCASSLGNRVASPLHFGNGTRLTVT.

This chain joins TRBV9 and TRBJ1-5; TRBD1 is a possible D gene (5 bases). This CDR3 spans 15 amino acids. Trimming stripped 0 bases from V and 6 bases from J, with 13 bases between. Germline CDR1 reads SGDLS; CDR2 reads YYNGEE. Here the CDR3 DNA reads TGTGCCAGCAGCGTAGGAGGGGCGCGAGGTCAGCCCCAGCATTTT. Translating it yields CASSVGGARGQPQHF.

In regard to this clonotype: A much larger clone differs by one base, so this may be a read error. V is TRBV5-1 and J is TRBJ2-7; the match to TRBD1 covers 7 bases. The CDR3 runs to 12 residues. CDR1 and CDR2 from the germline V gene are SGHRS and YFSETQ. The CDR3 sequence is CANSLHRGEQYF. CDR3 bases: TGCGCCAACAGCTTGCACAGGGGCGAGCAGTACTTC. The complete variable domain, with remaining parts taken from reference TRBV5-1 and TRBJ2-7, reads KAGVTQTPRYLIKTRGQQVTLSCSPISGHRSVSWYQQTPGQGLQFLFEYFSETQRNKGNFPGRFSGRQFSNSRSEMNVSTLELGDSALYLCANSLHRGEQYFGPGTRLTVT.

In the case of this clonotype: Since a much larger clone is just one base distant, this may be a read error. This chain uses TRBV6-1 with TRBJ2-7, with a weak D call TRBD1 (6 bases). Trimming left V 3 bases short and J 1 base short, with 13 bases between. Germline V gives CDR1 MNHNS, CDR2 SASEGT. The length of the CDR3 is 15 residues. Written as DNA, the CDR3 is TGTGCCAGCAGTGAGGGGTACAGGGAGTCCTACGAGCAGTACTTC. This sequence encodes CASSEGYRESYEQYF.

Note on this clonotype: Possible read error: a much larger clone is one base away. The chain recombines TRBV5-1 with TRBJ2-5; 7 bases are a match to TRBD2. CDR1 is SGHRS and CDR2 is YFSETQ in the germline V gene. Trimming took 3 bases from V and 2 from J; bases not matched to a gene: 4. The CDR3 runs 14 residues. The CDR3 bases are TGCGCCAGCAGCTCGGGGGGATCGCAAGAGACCCAGTACTTC. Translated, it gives CASSSGGSQETQYF.

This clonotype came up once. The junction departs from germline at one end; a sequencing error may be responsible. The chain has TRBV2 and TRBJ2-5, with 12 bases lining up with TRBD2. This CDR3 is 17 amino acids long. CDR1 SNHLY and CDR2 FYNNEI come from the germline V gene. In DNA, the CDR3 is TGTGCCAGCAGTGAAAACGGACTAGCGGGGATACAAGAGATCCAGTACTTC. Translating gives CASSENGLAGIQEIQYF.

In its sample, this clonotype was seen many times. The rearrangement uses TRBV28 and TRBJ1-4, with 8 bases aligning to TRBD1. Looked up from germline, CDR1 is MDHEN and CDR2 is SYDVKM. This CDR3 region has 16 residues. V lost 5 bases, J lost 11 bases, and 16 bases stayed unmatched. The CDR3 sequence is CASSLELRDRTEKLFF. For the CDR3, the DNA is TGTGCCAGCAGTCTAGAACTCCGGGACAGGACAGAGAAACTGTTTTTT.

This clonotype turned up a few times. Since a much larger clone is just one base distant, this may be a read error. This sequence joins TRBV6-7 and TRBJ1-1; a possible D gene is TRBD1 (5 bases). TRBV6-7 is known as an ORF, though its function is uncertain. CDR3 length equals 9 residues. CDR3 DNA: TGTGCCGGCAGGGATGAAGCTTTCTTT. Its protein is CAGRDEAFF.

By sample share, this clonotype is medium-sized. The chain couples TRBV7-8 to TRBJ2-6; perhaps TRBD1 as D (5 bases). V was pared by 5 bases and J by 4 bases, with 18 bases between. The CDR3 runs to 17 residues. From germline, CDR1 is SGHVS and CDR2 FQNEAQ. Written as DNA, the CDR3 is TGTGCCAGCAGCATGGGTACACCAAGACAGGGGGCCAACGTCCTGACTTTC. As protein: CASSMGTPRQGANVLTF.

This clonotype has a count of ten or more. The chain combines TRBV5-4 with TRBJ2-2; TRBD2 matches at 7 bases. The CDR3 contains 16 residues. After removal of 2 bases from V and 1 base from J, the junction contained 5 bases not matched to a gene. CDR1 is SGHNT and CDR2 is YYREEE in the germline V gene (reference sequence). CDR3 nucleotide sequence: TGTGCCAGCAGCTTCGGGCTAGCGGTGAACACCGGGGAGCTGTTTTTT. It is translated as CASSFGLAVNTGELFF.

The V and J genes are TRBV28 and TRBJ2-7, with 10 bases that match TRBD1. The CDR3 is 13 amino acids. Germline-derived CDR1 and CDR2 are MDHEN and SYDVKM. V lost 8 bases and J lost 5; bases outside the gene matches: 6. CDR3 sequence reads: CASGRQGANEQYF. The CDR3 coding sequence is TGTGCCAGCGGAAGACAGGGGGCAAACGAGCAGTACTTC. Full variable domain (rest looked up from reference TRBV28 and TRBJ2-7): DVKVTQSSRYLVKRTGEKVFLECVQDMDHENMFWYRQDPGLGLRLIYFSYDVKMKEKGDIPEGYSVSREKKERFSLILESASTNQTSMYLCASGRQGANEQYFGPGTRLTVT.

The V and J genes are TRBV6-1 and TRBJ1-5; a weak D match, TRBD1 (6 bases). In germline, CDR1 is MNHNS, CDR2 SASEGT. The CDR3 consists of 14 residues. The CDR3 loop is CASSPTGDFQPQHF. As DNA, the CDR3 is TGTGCTAGCTCTCCGACAGGCGACTTTCAGCCCCAGCATTTT.

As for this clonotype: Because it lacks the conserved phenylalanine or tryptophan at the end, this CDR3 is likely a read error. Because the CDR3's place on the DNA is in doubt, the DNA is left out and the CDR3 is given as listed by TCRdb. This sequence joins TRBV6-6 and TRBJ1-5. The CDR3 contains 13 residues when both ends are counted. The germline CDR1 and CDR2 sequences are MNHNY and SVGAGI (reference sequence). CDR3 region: CASSPTVNQPQHL.

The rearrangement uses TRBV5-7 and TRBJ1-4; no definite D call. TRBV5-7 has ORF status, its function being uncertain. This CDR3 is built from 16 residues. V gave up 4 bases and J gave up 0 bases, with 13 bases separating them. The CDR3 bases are TGTGCCAGCAGCCCCAGGACGGATGCAACTAATGAAAAACTGTTTTTT. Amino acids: CASSPRTDATNEKLFF.

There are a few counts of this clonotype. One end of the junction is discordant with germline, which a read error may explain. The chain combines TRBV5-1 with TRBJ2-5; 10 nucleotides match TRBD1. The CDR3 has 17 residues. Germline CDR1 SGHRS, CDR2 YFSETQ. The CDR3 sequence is CASSLSFHGTGEKTQYF. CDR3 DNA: TGCGCTAGCAGCTTGTCATTCCACGGGACAGGGGAGAAGACCCAGTACTTC.

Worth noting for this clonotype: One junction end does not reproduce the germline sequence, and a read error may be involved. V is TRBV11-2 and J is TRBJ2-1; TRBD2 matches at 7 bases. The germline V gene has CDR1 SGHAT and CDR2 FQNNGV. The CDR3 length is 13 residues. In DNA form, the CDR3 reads TGTGCCAGCAGCTGGACTAGTAGGGCAGAGCAGTGCTTC. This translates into CASSWTSRAEQCF.

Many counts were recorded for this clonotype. CDR3 DNA sequence: TGTGCCAGCAGCAAAAGGGGCGGGGGGGGATCCTACGAGCAGTACTTC. As protein: CASSKRGGGGSYEQYF. The V gene is TRBV14, the J gene TRBJ2-7; 9 bases map to TRBD2. This CDR3 spans 16 amino acids. V dropped 5 bases and J dropped 1; count of bases not matched to a gene: 9. In germline, CDR1 is SGHDN, CDR2 FVKESK.

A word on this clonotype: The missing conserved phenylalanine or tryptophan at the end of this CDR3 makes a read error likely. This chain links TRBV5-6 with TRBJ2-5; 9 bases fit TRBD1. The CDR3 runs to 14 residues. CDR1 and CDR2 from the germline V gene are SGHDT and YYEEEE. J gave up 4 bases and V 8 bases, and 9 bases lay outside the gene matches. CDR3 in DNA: TGTGCCAGTAGACAGGGGGGGGATGCAGAGACCCAGTACATC. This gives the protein CASRQGGDAETQYI.

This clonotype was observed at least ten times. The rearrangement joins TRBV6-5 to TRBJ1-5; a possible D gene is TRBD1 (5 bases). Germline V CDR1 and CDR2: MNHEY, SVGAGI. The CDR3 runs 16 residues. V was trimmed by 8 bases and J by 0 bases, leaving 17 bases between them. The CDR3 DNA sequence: TGTGCCAGCCGCTCCTCCCGACAGTCTAGCAATCAGCCCCAGCATTTT. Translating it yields CASRSSRQSSNQPQHF.

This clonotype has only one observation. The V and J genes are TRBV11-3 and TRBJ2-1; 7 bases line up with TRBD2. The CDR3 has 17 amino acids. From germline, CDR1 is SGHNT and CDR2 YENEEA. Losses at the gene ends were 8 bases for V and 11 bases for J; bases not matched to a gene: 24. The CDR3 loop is CASYLGRGEWGVDKQFF. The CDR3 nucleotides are TGTGCCAGCTACTTAGGTCGGGGGGAGTGGGGTGTCGATAAGCAGTTCTTC.

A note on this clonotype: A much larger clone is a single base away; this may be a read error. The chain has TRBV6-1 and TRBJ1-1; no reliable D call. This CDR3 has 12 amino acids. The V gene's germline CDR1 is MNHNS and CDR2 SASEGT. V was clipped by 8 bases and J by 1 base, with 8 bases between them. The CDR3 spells CASGWKNTEAFF. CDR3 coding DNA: TGTGCCAGCGGATGGAAGAACACTGAAGCTTTCTTT.

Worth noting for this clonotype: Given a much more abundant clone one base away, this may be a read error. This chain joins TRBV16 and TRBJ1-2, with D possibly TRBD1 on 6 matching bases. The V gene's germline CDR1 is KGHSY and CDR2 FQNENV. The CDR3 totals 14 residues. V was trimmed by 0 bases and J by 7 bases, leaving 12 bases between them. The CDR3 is CASSQSSGDRGYTF. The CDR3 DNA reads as TGTGCCAGCAGCCAATCCTCAGGGGACCGTGGCTACACCTTC.

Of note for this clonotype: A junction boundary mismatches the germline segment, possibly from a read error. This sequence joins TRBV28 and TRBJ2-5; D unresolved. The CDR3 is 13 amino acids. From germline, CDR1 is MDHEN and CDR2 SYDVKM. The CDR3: CTSSFNIRETQYF. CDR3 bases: TGTACCAGCAGTTTTAATATCCGGGAGACCCAGTACTTC. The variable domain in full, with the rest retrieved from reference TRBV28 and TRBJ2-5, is DVKVTQSSRYLVKRTGEKVFLECVQDMDHENMFWYRQDPGLGLRLIYFSYDVKMKEKGDIPEGYSVSREKKERFSLILESASTNQTSMYLCTSSFNIRETQYFGPGTRLLVL.